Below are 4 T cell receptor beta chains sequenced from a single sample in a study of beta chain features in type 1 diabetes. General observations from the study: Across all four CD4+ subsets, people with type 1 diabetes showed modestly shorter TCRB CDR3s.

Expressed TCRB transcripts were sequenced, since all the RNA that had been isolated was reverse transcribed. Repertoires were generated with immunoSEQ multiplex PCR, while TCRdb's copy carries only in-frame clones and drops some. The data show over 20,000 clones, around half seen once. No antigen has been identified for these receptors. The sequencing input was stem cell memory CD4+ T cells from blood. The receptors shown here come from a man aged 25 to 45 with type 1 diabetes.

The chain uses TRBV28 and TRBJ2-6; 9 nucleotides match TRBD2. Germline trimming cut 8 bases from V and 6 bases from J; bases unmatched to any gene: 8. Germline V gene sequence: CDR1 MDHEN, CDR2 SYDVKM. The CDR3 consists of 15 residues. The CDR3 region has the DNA TGTGCCAGCCGGGCGGGGGGGCGAACGGCCAACGTCCTGACTTTC. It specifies CASRAGGRTANVLTF.

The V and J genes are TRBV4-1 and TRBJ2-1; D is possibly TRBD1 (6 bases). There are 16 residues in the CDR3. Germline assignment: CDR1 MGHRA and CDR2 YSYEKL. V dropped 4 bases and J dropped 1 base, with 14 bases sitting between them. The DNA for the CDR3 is TGCGCCAGCAGCCCCCGAGGGGGAAGATCCTACAATGAGCAGTTCTTC. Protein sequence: CASSPRGGRSYNEQFF.

DNA for the CDR3: TGTGCCAGCAGCTGGGATCCCAGGGCCGGAGCTGGCGAGCAGTACTTC. Its protein is CASSWDPRAGAGEQYF. The rearrangement uses TRBV2 and TRBJ2-7; D might be TRBD1 (5 bases). CDR1 and CDR2 from the germline V gene are SNHLY and FYNNEI. The CDR3 runs 16 residues. The V gene lost 6 bases and the J gene lost 6 bases, with 24 bases spanning the gap.

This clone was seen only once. CDR3 bases: TGTGCCACCAGCAGAGATCAATTGCGGGGGGGGCGAGAGACCCAGTACTTC. It yields the protein CATSRDQLRGGRETQYF. The V call is TRBV15, the J call TRBJ2-5; 9 bases line up with TRBD2. There are 17 residues in the CDR3. V was clipped by 0 bases and J by 4 bases; unmatched bases: 9. CDR1 LNHNV and CDR2 YYDKDF come from the germline V gene (reference sequence).